The present T cell receptor beta chain was sequenced within a study of blood T cell repertoires in COVID-19. Participants had their cohort set by participant-reported clinical history. Authors' processing steps: Quantification of nucleated cells was approximated via reference gene primer amplification. The data were produced by immunoSEQ multiplex PCR, yet TCRdb's version contains in-frame clones alone and is incomplete. V and J calls and clone size come straight from that table; D and trimming were deduced from the DNA. Of fewer than 200,000 clones in the sample, under 90% were seen once. V was cut by 1 base and J by 4 bases, with 14 bases left in between. Germline-derived CDR1 and CDR2 are SGHRS and YFSETQ. The CDR3 loop spans 16 amino acids.

The sample taken for sequencing was PBMCs or T cells enriched from blood (not recorded which). This receptor was taken from a man in his fifties or sixties who had recovered from COVID-19. The chain joins TRBV5-1 to TRBJ2-2; the D gene is possibly TRBD2 (7 bases). DNA of the CDR3: TGCGCCAGCAGCTTGCTTGGGGGCGGGAGCACCGGGGAGCTGTTTTTT. It translates to CASSLLGGGSTGELFF. The entire variable domain, with the rest obtained from reference TRBV5-1 and TRBJ2-2, is as follows: KAGVTQTPRYLIKTRGQQVTLSCSPISGHRSVSWYQQTPGQGLQFLFEYFSETQRNKGNFPGRFSGRQFSNSRSEMNVSTLELGDSALYLCASSLLGGGSTGELFFGEGSRLTVL.